A selection of T cell receptor beta chains follows, all from one sample in a study of PD-1 blockade in classical Hodgkin lymphoma. Here immunoSEQ multiplex PCR was the method, and the copy in TCRdb shows in-frame clones only, minus some. The repertoire consists of about 110,000 clones, with around 89% occurring once and the leading ten covering 20%. This specimen consisted of peripheral blood mononuclear cells (PBMCs), obtained before the second cycle of nivolumab. These receptors were obtained from a human donor with classical Hodgkin lymphoma. Both conserved end residues are trimmed from each CDR3.

v_call cdr3_aa
TRBV6-5 ASSTGPRQETQY
TRBV5-1 ASSLGQEAGANVLT
TRBV29-1 SVVGFHSYEQY
TRBV7-9 ASSLSGPYEQY
TRBV6-5 ASSDPGGTEAF
TRBV27 ASSPTAGASYNEQF
TRBV30 AWSVGIYQGTQY
TRBV5-1 ASSWGGQGLPGANVLT
TRBV7-2 ASSLDRGGAYGYT
TRBV11-2 ASSYGQFEAF
TRBV5-1 ASIQRPTGRTDTQY
TRBV27 ASSRDPLYEQY
TRBV28 ASTPDWDGDNEQF
TRBV4-1 ASSQDGRGYGYT
TRBV9 ASSGETQGYSGNTIY
TRBV7-9 ASSPVRQAEQY
TRBV7-6 ASSSLAGGQSETQY
TRBV19 ASSVTGTEAF
TRBV28 ASSLIRGFGYT
TRBV7-2 ASSSSGTGSKKLF
TRBV28 ASRGPFGNTIY
TRBV11-2 ASSPQGQGRSPLH
TRBV7-2 ASSSQPLSGYSNTEAF
TRBV18 ASSPPSTRPGNTIY
TRBV5-1 ASSPVRGTGTSGAGGDTQY
TRBV7-9 ASSSGFDVGLGKLF
TRBV27 ASSSMGRGHQETQY
TRBV5-1 ASSSWTEARGDTQY
TRBV28 ASSFLLGSEAF
TRBV20-1 RIEGASGAF
TRBV7-9 ASSPTYEGETDTQY
TRBV5-1 ASRKGTGAETQY
TRBV5-8 ASSFWYEQY
TRBV6-1 ASTPLGISYEQY
TRBV4-3 ASSQDGITGYQPQH
TRBV10-3 AITLEQGNYGYT
TRBV18 ASSPRTSTNEKLF
TRBV30 AWSAVSGNTEAF
TRBV20-1 SASPGTIQF
TRBV10-3 AISEQGLEQY
TRBV7-6 ASSTDRITEAF